Included here is one T cell receptor (beta chain) sequence, with context. The target antigen is unknown. Repertoires were generated with immunoSEQ multiplex PCR, while TCRdb's copy carries only in-frame clones and drops some. The data hold about 16,000 clones, with approximately 71% observed a single time. This entry belongs to a study of ipilimumab plus nivolumab after autologous stem cell transplantation. Whole-study context: DLBCL patients had primary refractory or relapsed disease. Study-level findings and limits: The authors say TCR, Treg and microbiome findings warrant further study.

Starting 14 to 28 days after autologous transplant, ipilimumab 1 mg/kg was given. Dosing: nivolumab 3 mg/kg IV, weeks 1, 4, 7, 10, then every two weeks to week 26. V was trimmed by 3 bases and J by 5 bases, leaving 9 bases between them. Germline V gives CDR1 SGHTA, CDR2 FQGTGA. The CDR3 consists of 13 residues. The sample was PBMCs, taken in a trial of ipilimumab plus nivolumab as post-transplant consolidation. The J gene is TRBJ2-3, the V gene TRBV7-3, with D unclear. This sequence was found in a male donor with diffuse large B-cell lymphoma. The CDR3 region has the DNA TGTGCCAGCAGCTTTACTAATCTAGATACGCAGTATTTT. Translation: CASSFTNLDTQYF.